This T cell receptor (beta chain) emerged from a study of T cells in Graves' hyperthyroidism and ophthalmopathy. From RNA transcripts, TCR beta CDR3 regions were amplified. When the TCR CDR3 underwent first-round RT-PCR, the HTBI primer set was used. TCRdb called the multiplex PCR reads again in MiXCR, with one record for every CDR3 protein. There are a few hundred thousand distinct CDR3 sequences in the sample; around a sixth occur only once, and approximately 30% lies in the top ten. This clonotype was counted only a few times. The CDR3 covers 14 residues. Between the trimmed V and J ends, which lost 3 bases and 6 bases, there was a span of 14 bases. The germline gives CDR1 DFQATT, CDR2 SNEGSKA (reference sequence). The PBMCs were sourced from fresh peripheral blood (around 9.3 ml).

Sample: blood. The sequence came from a woman between 18 and 29 years old with Graves' hyperthyroidism that later progressed to Graves' ophthalmopathy. This sequence joins TRBV20-1 and TRBJ2-2, with D tentatively TRBD2 (6 bases). The CDR3 bases are TGCAGTGCTAGGCGGGAAGGAAGGGCCGGGGAGCTGTTTTTT. Translating it yields CSARREGRAGELFF.